The present entry profiles one T cell receptor beta chain with its context. The sample originates from a study of patients and donors after allogeneic stem cell transplantation. One entry per CDR3 protein, called by TCRdb with MiXCR from the RT-PCR reads. The sample contains about 960,000 distinct CDR3 sequences, roughly 18% of which appear only once. Sequenced material: blood, either unsorted or a sorted T cell fraction (not recorded which). The sequence was obtained from a human donor who was either an allogeneic HSCT recipient or a stem cell or donor lymphocyte infusion donor (not recorded which). It is not recorded whose cells these are; they may come from a transplant donor.

The chain's CDR3 is CASSPHGVGTDTQYF. The DNA of the CDR3 is TGTGCCAGCAGCCCTCACGGGGTGGGCACAGATACGCAGTATTTT. This chain connects TRBV7-8 to TRBJ2-3; a weak D match, TRBD2 (5 bases). The CDR3 is 15 residues long. V was clipped by 5 bases and J by 1 base, with 13 bases between them. Germline-derived CDR1 and CDR2 are SGHVS and FQNEAQ.